The 23 T cell receptor beta chains below come from one sample, sequenced in a study of blood T cells in healthy people across ages. Through a sample-barcoded 5' primer and a J-beta primer mix, a second PCR was run for about 7 to 12 cycles. A single record per CDR3 protein comes from TCRdb applying MiXCR to the 5' RACE reads. The sample contains about 590,000 distinct CDR3 sequences, about 30% of which appear only once. Input material: blood. These receptors all come from an elderly woman in good health.

This clonotype was seen ten or more times. The rearrangement joins TRBV9 to TRBJ2-1, with D tentatively TRBD2 (6 bases). Germline V CDR1 and CDR2: SGDLS, YYNGEE. The length of the CDR3 is 17 residues. Deletions cut 2 bases from V and 0 bases from J, with 15 bases between. CDR3 in DNA: TGTGCCAGCAGCGTTAGGGACTCCCCGAGCTCCTACAATGAGCAGTTCTTC. Translated: CASSVRDSPSSYNEQFF.

About this clonotype: Being one base from a much bigger clone, this may be a read error. As DNA, the CDR3 is TGTGCCAGCAGCTGGACAGGGGTCGACACTGAAGCTTTCTTT. It specifies CASSWTGVDTEAFF. This rearrangement joins TRBV7-9 to TRBJ1-1, with 9 bases aligning to TRBD1. Trimming cost V 4 bases and J 3 bases; bases outside gene matches: 3. The germline V gene has CDR1 SEHNR and CDR2 FQNEAQ (reference sequence). The CDR3 covers 14 residues.

This clonotype was detected a few times. This may be a read error, as it is one base from a much larger clone. In nucleotides, the CDR3 is TGCGCCAGCAGCTTGATAGGGACGGGGGCGTACAATGAGCAGTACTTC. This sequence encodes CASSLIGTGAYNEQYF. The chain is built from TRBV5-1 and TRBJ2-5, with D perhaps TRBD1 or TRBD2 (6 bases each). The CDR3 length is 16 residues. With 1 base removed from V and 11 bases from J, the gap between germline ends came to 24 bases. Germline lookup yields CDR1 SGHRS and CDR2 YFSETQ.

This clonotype was found a few times. A much larger clone is a single base away; this may be a read error. The rearrangement uses TRBV4-2 and TRBJ2-5, with 8 bases aligning to TRBD2. The CDR3 has 15 residues. Looked up from germline, CDR1 is LGHNA and CDR2 is YNFKEQ. V trimming: 4 bases; J trimming: 5 bases; junction bases outside the gene matches: 9. CDR3 DNA sequence: TGTGCCAGCAGCCGGCGGGGACTAGGGTCTGAGACCCAGTACTTC. Its translation: CASSRRGLGSETQYF.

CDR3 loop: CASRDYMAGEGYTF. CDR3 in DNA: TGTGCCAGCAGGGACTATATGGCTGGGGAGGGCTACACCTTC. V gene TRBV25-1 combines with J gene TRBJ1-2; D remains ambiguous. The CDR3 consists of 14 residues. From germline, CDR1 is MGHDK and CDR2 SYGVNS. The V and J ends lost 6 bases and 8 bases respectively, with 19 bases between them.

This clonotype was observed at least ten times. V gene TRBV6-2 or TRBV6-3 combines with J gene TRBJ2-1; D perhaps matches TRBD2 (5 bases). Germline lookup yields CDR1 MNHEY and CDR2 SVGEGT. V was clipped by 6 bases and J by 0 bases, with 15 bases between them. The CDR3 has 16 residues. CDR3 sequence reads: CASSRRIGSSYNEQFF. Written as DNA, the CDR3 is TGTGCCAGCAGCCGCCGGATAGGGAGCTCCTACAATGAGCAGTTCTTC.

Comment on this clonotype: A read error may explain this, as a much larger clone is one base away. The gene calls are TRBV7-6 and TRBJ2-3; 14 positions match TRBD2. Germline V gives CDR1 SGHVS, CDR2 FNYEAQ. The CDR3 sequence is 20 residues long. The CDR3 region has the DNA TGTGCCAACAGCCCGGGGACTAGCGGGGGCTCCAACCTCCTAACAGATACGCAGTATTTT. It translates to CANSPGTSGGSNLLTDTQYF.

Many counts were recorded for this clonotype. The genes are TRBV4-1 and TRBJ1-1; D ambiguous. Germline V gene sequence: CDR1 MGHRA, CDR2 YSYEKL. This CDR3 has 16 amino acids. The V end was cut by 1 base, the J end by 5 bases, with 17 bases between. CDR3 residues: CASSQAWVPRRTEAFF. As DNA, the CDR3 is TGCGCCAGCAGCCAAGCATGGGTACCCCGTCGGACTGAAGCTTTCTTT.

The V call is TRBV15, the J call TRBJ2-5; D is unresolved. This CDR3 is built from 13 residues. The ends were cut back, 5 bases at V and 5 bases at J, with 12 bases in the middle. Germline loops: CDR1 LNHNV, CDR2 YYDKDF (reference sequence). The CDR3 nucleotides read TGTGCCACCAGCCTCATGGGTCGGGAGACCCAGTACTTC. This gives the protein CATSLMGRETQYF.

In regard to this clonotype: A much larger clone differs by one base, so this may be a read error. The chain recombines TRBV7-8 with TRBJ2-1; TRBD1 is a possible D gene (5 bases). The CDR3 is 15 residues long. In germline, CDR1 is SGHVS, CDR2 FQNEAQ. The CDR3 protein is CANSLEGRVLDEQFF. The CDR3 coding sequence is TGTGCCAACAGCTTAGAAGGCAGGGTTCTCGATGAGCAGTTCTTC.

This clonotype occurred many times. This sequence joins TRBV20-1 and TRBJ1-2, with D tentatively TRBD1 (6 bases). Between the trimmed V and J ends, which lost 7 bases and 9 bases, there was a span of 18 bases. The germline gives CDR1 DFQATT, CDR2 SNEGSKA (reference sequence). The CDR3 covers 12 residues. Here the CDR3 DNA reads TGCAGTGGGGGGCGGGGTATAGGTAGCTACACCTTC. This encodes CSGGRGIGSYTF.

This sequence joins TRBV12-3 or TRBV12-4 and TRBJ2-3; D is possibly TRBD2 (5 bases). There are 14 residues in the CDR3. With 4 bases removed from V and 15 bases from J, the gap between germline ends came to 23 bases. In nucleotides, the CDR3 is TGTGCCAGCAGTTCCCGAGAGGGAACAGATATGCAATATTTT. Translation gives CASSSREGTDMQYF.

The table lists this clonotype with a few counts. The chain recombines TRBV19 with TRBJ2-6, with D perhaps matching TRBD2 (7 bases). The CDR3 is 16 residues long. Germline loops: CDR1 LNHDA, CDR2 SQIVND (reference sequence). V gave up 7 bases and J gave up 0 bases, with 13 bases separating them. CDR3 sequence reads: CASTRGAISGANVLTF. The CDR3 coding sequence is TGTGCCAGTACCCGGGGGGCGATCTCTGGGGCCAACGTCCTGACTTTC.

This clonotype showed up many times. The chain combines TRBV20-1 with TRBJ2-3; weak D call: TRBD1 (6 bases). The CDR3 spans 16 residues. V lost 5 bases, J lost 0 bases, and 18 bases lay in between. Germline V gene data show CDR1 as DFQATT and CDR2 as SNEGSKA (reference sequence). CDR3 in amino acids: CSAPADWGRSTDTQYF. The CDR3 nucleotides are TGCAGTGCTCCCGCAGATTGGGGGCGAAGCACAGATACGCAGTATTTT.

This sequence joins TRBV15 and TRBJ2-5; 8 bases agree with TRBD1. CDR3 length equals 14 residues. Trimming cost V 0 bases and J 13 bases; bases outside gene matches: 10. Germline V gene data show CDR1 as LNHNV and CDR2 as YYDKDF (reference sequence). This CDR3 reads CATSRDQGATEAYF. CDR3 nucleotide sequence: TGTGCCACCAGCAGAGATCAGGGGGCAACGGAGGCGTACTTC.

The chain couples TRBV29-1 to TRBJ2-2; D may be TRBD2 (7 bases). The CDR3 is 16 residues long. The germline V gene encodes CDR1 SQVTM and CDR2 ANQGSEA. Trimming removed 7 bases from V and 7 bases from J, with 25 bases in between. The CDR3, as DNA: TGCAGCGCCTCAAGCACCCGGGGGGCGGGCGACGGGGAGCTGTTTTTT. This gives the protein CSASSTRGAGDGELFF.

This clonotype was counted many times. V and J are TRBV5-1 and TRBJ1-1; weak D call: TRBD1 (6 bases). CDR3 length: 14 residues. Germline V gene data show CDR1 as SGHRS and CDR2 as YFSETQ. The ends were cut back, 3 bases at V and 1 base at J, with 10 bases in the middle. This CDR3 is CASSYRVGNTEAFF. The CDR3 DNA reads as TGCGCCAGCAGCTACAGGGTGGGGAACACTGAAGCTTTCTTT.

This clonotype was recorded many times. This chain connects TRBV6-2 or TRBV6-3 to TRBJ1-2, with D tentatively TRBD1 (6 bases). The CDR3 has 13 amino acids. Trimming stripped 10 bases from V and 1 base from J, with 13 bases between. CDR1 and CDR2 (germline): MNHEY, SVGEGT. The CDR3 DNA is TGTGCCACCTTGCGAGGGGGTAACTATGGCTACACCTTC. Protein sequence: CATLRGGNYGYTF.

This clonotype was observed a few times. The chain recombines TRBV6-1 with TRBJ2-2; D perhaps matches TRBD1 (7 bases). This CDR3 region has 18 residues. CDR1 MNHNS and CDR2 SASEGT come from the germline V gene. V was clipped by 6 bases and J by 4 bases, with 24 bases between them. CDR3 sequence reads: CASSPRSGGGFGTGELFF. The CDR3, as DNA: TGTGCCAGCAGCCCGAGATCAGGAGGGGGCTTTGGCACCGGGGAGCTGTTTTTT.

This clonotype has ten or more counts. The chain is built from TRBV20-1 and TRBJ1-1; D not certain. V lost 4 bases and J lost 6, with 9 bases in between. The germline V gene has CDR1 DFQATT and CDR2 SNEGSKA (reference sequence). The CDR3 is 11 amino acids. The CDR3 DNA follows: TGCAGTGCTACTAAACCCCCTGAAGCTTTCTTT. This gives the protein CSATKPPEAFF.

At least ten counts were recorded for this clonotype. The chain combines TRBV2 with TRBJ2-5; D is perhaps TRBD2 (5 bases). The V end was cut by 5 bases, the J end by 4 bases, with 14 bases between. The CDR3 is 14 amino acids. The V gene's germline CDR1 is SNHLY and CDR2 FYNNEI. The CDR3 region is CASSLLRVRETQYF. CDR3 sequence (DNA): TGTGCCAGCAGTCTTCTGCGGGTTCGAGAGACCCAGTACTTC. The full variable domain, its missing parts supplied by reference TRBV2 and TRBJ2-5, is EPEVTQTPSHQVTQMGQEVILRCVPISNHLYFYWYRQILGQKVEFLVSFYNNEISEKSEIFDDQFSVERPDGSNFTLKIRSTKLEDSAMYFCASSLLRVRETQYFGPGTRLLVL.

As regards this clonotype: A much larger clone is a single base away; this may be a read error. J is TRBJ2-3 and V is TRBV20-1; 7 bases line up with TRBD2. The V gene's germline CDR1 is DFQATT and CDR2 SNEGSKA (reference sequence). The CDR3 has 15 residues. The CDR3 bases are TGCAGTGCTAGAGATGCGACGGGGGGAACAGATACGCGGTATTTT. Amino acids: CSARDATGGTDTRYF.

As for this clonotype: Just one base apart from a much larger clone, this may be a read error. The rearrangement joins TRBV25-1 to TRBJ2-7, with D unresolved. TRBJ2-5 explains the end of the DNA better; the J call may be wrong. The CDR3 spans 14 residues. Germline CDR1 MGHDK, CDR2 SYGVNS. The CDR3 here is CASSESRNRETQYF. The CDR3, as DNA: TGTGCCAGCAGTGAATCTAGAAATAGGGAGACCCAGTACTTC.